This entry lists 18 T cell receptor beta chains sequenced from one sample in a study of T cell repertoires in cytomegalovirus infection. Their antigens remain unidentified. TCRdb re-called the reads through MiXCR, storing one row per CDR3 protein. The table lists around 300,000 distinct CDR3 sequences, 22% of them singletons. The source material was cultured PBMCs, sampled from culture after CMV antigen stimulation. The receptors stem from a human donor in good health (CMV status not recorded). Some clones in this sample may be carry-over from other donors' samples.

At least ten counts were recorded for this clonotype. This chain links TRBV9 with TRBJ2-1, with 12 bases lining up with TRBD2. The CDR3 length is 17 residues. Trimming took 0 bases from V and 4 from J; bases not matched to a gene: 5. In germline, CDR1 is SGDLS, CDR2 YYNGEE. The CDR3 is CASSVAPTSGGYNEQFF. CDR3 nucleotide sequence: TGTGCCAGCAGCGTAGCTCCGACTAGCGGGGGTTACAATGAGCAGTTCTTC.

This chain uses TRBV28 with TRBJ1-6; maybe TRBD1 (6 bases). The germline V and J ends were trimmed by 4 bases and 0 bases, with 19 bases remaining between them. From germline, CDR1 is MDHEN and CDR2 SYDVKM. This CDR3 region has 19 residues. The CDR3 protein is CASSSGTIGVPSYNSPLHF. The DNA of the CDR3 is TGTGCCAGCAGTTCCGGGACAATAGGGGTACCCTCCTATAATTCACCCCTCCACTTT.

This clonotype was seen more than once but under ten times. The rearrangement uses TRBV9 and TRBJ1-6, with D possibly matching TRBD1 (6 bases). Trimming cost V 7 bases and J 7 bases, with 18 bases left between them. The germline CDR1 and CDR2 sequences are SGDLS and YYNGEE. This CDR3 is built from 15 residues. The DNA of the CDR3 is TGTGCCAGCTCTTACAGCGACAGGTTGAATTCACCCCTCCACTTT. Translating it yields CASSYSDRLNSPLHF.

This chain connects TRBV11-2 to TRBJ1-2; TRBD1 aligns across 8 bases. The CDR3 totals 14 residues. With 3 bases clipped from V and 8 bases from J, the junction kept 8 bases outside the gene matches. Germline V CDR1 and CDR2: SGHAT, FQNNGV. The CDR3 spells CASSFTGTGKGYTF. CDR3 bases: TGTGCCAGCAGCTTCACCGGGACAGGAAAGGGCTACACCTTC.

The chain is built from TRBV5-1 and TRBJ1-6; D is unresolved. V lost 4 bases and J lost 6, with 17 bases in between. The V gene's germline CDR1 is SGHRS and CDR2 YFSETQ. The CDR3 runs 16 residues. This CDR3 is CASSALWQDPNSPLHF. The CDR3 bases are TGCGCCAGCAGCGCCCTTTGGCAGGATCCTAATTCACCCCTCCACTTT.

This chain joins TRBV6-1 and TRBJ2-1; D is perhaps TRBD1 or TRBD2 (6 bases each). The CDR3 consists of 15 residues. The germline V and J ends were trimmed by 8 bases and 12 bases, with 26 bases remaining between them. Germline V gene data show CDR1 as MNHNS and CDR2 as SASEGT. The DNA of the CDR3 is TGTGCCAGCGCCCACGGGGGCGCCCGTCCGGGATGGCAGTTCTTC. This codes for CASAHGGARPGWQFF.

This chain uses TRBV7-9 with TRBJ2-3; D tentatively reads TRBD1 or TRBD2 (5 bases each). This CDR3 comprises 15 residues. Germline assignment: CDR1 SEHNR and CDR2 FQNEAQ (reference sequence). V was pared by 5 bases and J by 8 bases, with 20 bases between. CDR3 in DNA: TGTGCCAGCAGCGGATCGAGGGGCCCCTTTGGTACGCAGTATTTT. Encoded protein: CASSGSRGPFGTQYF.

This clonotype appeared a few times. The chain uses TRBV27 and TRBJ2-5, with D perhaps assigned TRBD1 or TRBD2 (6 bases each). This CDR3 has 13 amino acids. Deletions cut 6 bases from V and 5 bases from J, with 13 bases between. Germline V CDR1 and CDR2: MNHEY, SMNVEV (reference sequence). The CDR3 here is CASRRGVLETQYF. The CDR3 bases are TGTGCCAGCAGGAGGGGGGTGTTGGAGACCCAGTACTTC.

Note on this clonotype: At one of its ends the junction is not consistent with the germline gene, which may arise from a read error. This chain links TRBV5-6 with TRBJ2-1, with 10 bases matching TRBD2. CDR1 is SGHDT, CDR2 YYEEEE, per germline. The CDR3 runs 14 residues. CDR3 region: CASSLWLAGDTHFF. The CDR3 coding sequence is TGTGCCAGCAGCTTGTGGCTAGCGGGAGACACACACTTTTTC.

As regards this clonotype: With a much larger clone just one base away, this may be a read error. The chain recombines TRBV11-3 with TRBJ2-3; no clear D gene. Germline CDR1 reads SGHNT; CDR2 reads YENEEA. The CDR3 has 12 residues. V dropped 0 bases and J dropped 5 bases, with 3 bases sitting between them. The CDR3 sequence is CASSLDQDTQYF. Written as DNA, the CDR3 is TGTGCCAGCAGCTTAGATCAAGATACGCAGTATTTT. The full variable domain, its missing parts supplied by reference TRBV11-3 and TRBJ2-3, is EAGVVQSPRYKIIEKKQPVAFWCNPISGHNTLYWYLQNLGQGPELLIRYENEEAVDDSQLPKDRFSAERLKGVDSTLKIQPAELGDSAVYLCASSLDQDTQYFGPGTRLTVL.

This clonotype was found a few times. J is TRBJ2-1 and V is TRBV7-8; D is perhaps TRBD2 (5 bases). The germline V gene encodes CDR1 SGHVS and CDR2 FQNEAQ. The CDR3 totals 14 residues. Trimming stripped 1 base from V and 9 bases from J, with 13 bases between. As DNA, the CDR3 is TGTGCCAGCAGCTTAGGTGCTAGCTTAGGTGAGCAGTTCTTC. The encoded protein is CASSLGASLGEQFF.

The gene calls are TRBV12-3 or TRBV12-4 and TRBJ2-3, with 7 positions matching TRBD2. Trimming at V came to 5 bases and at J to 2 bases, leaving 7 bases not matched to a gene. This CDR3 comprises 15 residues. Here the CDR3 reads CASSPTSPFTDTQYF. CDR3 DNA: TGTGCCAGCAGTCCGACTAGCCCTTTCACAGATACGCAGTATTTT.

This clonotype occurred many times. The chain couples TRBV6-6 to TRBJ2-7; 8 nucleotides align to TRBD2. This CDR3 is 15 amino acids long. The germline V gene has CDR1 MNHNY and CDR2 SVGAGI (reference sequence). The V segment lost 5 bases and the J segment 6 bases; nucleotides outside the gene matches: 12. The CDR3 nucleotides read TGTGCCAGCAGTACCAAAGCGGGAGCCCTCGCCGAGCAGTACTTC. Its translation is CASSTKAGALAEQYF.

The rearrangement links TRBV15 to TRBJ2-3; weak D call: TRBD2 (5 bases). The CDR3 contains 18 residues. Germline CDR1 and CDR2: LNHNV and YYDKDF (reference sequence). Trimming pared 3 bases from V and 4 bases from J, leaving 23 bases between. CDR3 in amino acids: CATSSVPPTLERADTQYF. The CDR3 DNA reads TGTGCCACCAGCAGTGTCCCACCGACCCTGGAGAGGGCAGATACGCAGTATTTT.

This clonotype was seen only a few times. The chain has TRBV6-1 and TRBJ2-1; 11 bases line up with TRBD2. Per the germline V gene, CDR1 is MNHNS and CDR2 is SASEGT. The CDR3 covers 15 residues. Germline trimming cut 6 bases from V and 7 bases from J; bases unmatched to any gene: 8. The CDR3 DNA follows: TGTGCCAGCAGCACCGGGACTAGCGGACTAAATGAGCAGTTCTTC. Its protein product is CASSTGTSGLNEQFF.

This clonotype was found a few times. J is TRBJ2-1 and V is TRBV29-1; 12 bases fit TRBD1. Germline V gives CDR1 SQVTM, CDR2 ANQGSEA. This CDR3 is built from 14 residues. V lost 5 bases, J lost 9 bases, and 8 bases stayed unmatched. CDR3: CSVSRDRGRPEQFF. DNA for the CDR3: TGCAGCGTTTCCCGGGACAGGGGGCGCCCTGAGCAGTTCTTC.

The V and J genes are TRBV4-1 and TRBJ1-6, with no clear D. Germline loops: CDR1 MGHRA, CDR2 YSYEKL. The CDR3 extends over 15 amino acids. The V gene lost 3 bases and the J gene lost 13 bases, with 19 bases spanning the gap. CDR3 sequence: CASSHREGSGSPLHF. CDR3 sequence (DNA): TGCGCCAGCAGCCATAGGGAGGGCAGCGGGTCGCCCCTCCACTTT.

Comments on this clonotype: With a much larger clone just one base away, this may be a read error. This rearrangement joins TRBV7-2 to TRBJ1-5; D perhaps matches TRBD1 (5 bases). CDR1 and CDR2 (germline): SGHTA, FQGNSA. The CDR3 has 13 residues. Trimming cost V 4 bases and J 5 bases, with 9 bases left between them. In nucleotides, the CDR3 is TGTGCCAGCAGCTCAGAGACAGATCAGCCCCAGCATTTT. It yields the protein CASSSETDQPQHF.